The rows below give T cell receptor beta chains drawn from one sample of a study of cytomegalovirus exposure and HLA in healthy donors. Repertoires were generated with immunoSEQ multiplex PCR, while TCRdb's copy carries only in-frame clones and drops some. The sample carries around 100,000 clones, around three quarters recorded once. Source material: PBMCs. The source of these receptors is a man aged 25 to 45 in good health and CMV-seropositive. Each CDR3 is given with its conserved first and last residue. Fields, in order: clone size, J gene, V gene, D gene, CDR3 DNA, CDR3 protein. A D gene is named only where the DNA matches it firmly. The size of a clone is reported for some rows only, either as once, few or many, or as a class for expanded clones.

-	TRBJ1-5	TRBV15	TRBD1	TGTGCCACCAGCATAACAAGACAGGGTGCGAGGTTAAATCAGCCCCAGCATTTT	CATSITRQGARLNQPQHF
once	TRBJ1-5	TRBV29-1	-	TGCAGCGTCCCTAACAGGGAGTTACGGCAGCCCCAGCATTTT	CSVPNRELRQPQHF
once	TRBJ2-1	TRBV19	-	TGTGCCAGTAGTATATCCCGGGGGGCCAATGAGCAGTTCTTC	CASSISRGANEQFF
-	TRBJ2-1	TRBV11-3	TRBD2	TGTGCCAGCAGCTCCGCTCTAGCGGGGGTAGATGAGCAGTTCTTC	CASSSALAGVDEQFF
-	TRBJ2-3	TRBV5-6	TRBD1	TGTGCCAGCAGCGGGCTGGCAGGGGGCCAAGATACGCAGTATTTT	CASSGLAGGQDTQYF
-	TRBJ1-3	TRBV7-7	TRBD1	TGTGCCAGCAGCCCCGGGACAGGGGCCGACACCATATATTTT	CASSPGTGADTIYF
-	TRBJ1-5	TRBV6-5	-	TGTGCCAGCAGTTCCGCGGGGCAGCCCCAGCATTTT	CASSSAGQPQHF
-	TRBJ1-2	TRBV30	-	TGTGCCTGGAGTGTGCTAGGTTTTACCAACTATGGCTACACCTTC	CAWSVLGFTNYGYTF
-	TRBJ1-5	TRBV2	TRBD1	TGTGCCAGCCTCCTAGACAGGGGGAATCAGCCCCAGCATTTT	CASLLDRGNQPQHF
-	TRBJ1-2	TRBV4-1	-	TGCGCCAGCAGCCAAGATTGGGACTTACTGGGTACCTACACCTTC	CASSQDWDLLGTYTF
-	TRBJ2-5	TRBV7-7	TRBD1	TGTGCCAGCAGCTCTGGACAGGGGATCCAAGAGACCCAGTACTTC	CASSSGQGIQETQYF
-	TRBJ2-1	TRBV5-1	TRBD1	TGCGCCAGCAGCACGGGACAGGGGGCATACGAACAGTTCTTC	CASSTGQGAYEQFF
-	TRBJ2-5	TRBV11-2	-	TGTGCCAGCAGCTTAGGGGGCAGAGAAGAGACCCAGTACTTC	CASSLGGREETQYF
few	TRBJ2-7	TRBV6-6	-	TGTGCCAGCAGTTACTCGGGCGGGGGCCTTACCTACGAGCAGTACTTC	CASSYSGGGLTYEQYF
-	TRBJ2-3	TRBV4-1	-	TGCGCCAGCAGCCAAGCTCAGGCTCCTGGCACAGATACGCAGTATTTT	CASSQAQAPGTDTQYF
-	TRBJ2-3	TRBV5-1	TRBD2	TGCGCCAGCAGCTTGACTAGCGGGGGGAGTATAGATACGCAGTATTTT	CASSLTSGGSIDTQYF
-	TRBJ2-1	TRBV27	-	TGTGCCAGCAGTATGGAGAGGGATGCCTACAATGAGCAGTTCTTC	CASSMERDAYNEQFF
few	TRBJ1-1	TRBV27	TRBD1	TGTGCCAGCAGTCTAGCGCGTTGGGACAGGGATAGCGCTGAAGCTTTCTTT	CASSLARWDRDSAEAFF
-	TRBJ2-2	TRBV12-5	-	TGTGCTAGTGGCATCCCGGGTAACACCGGGGAGCTGTTTTTT	CASGIPGNTGELFF
many	TRBJ1-4	TRBV7-9	-	TGTGCCAGCAGCTTACAAGGGGCAGGTGAAAAACTGTTTTTT	CASSLQGAGEKLFF
-	TRBJ1-1	TRBV25-1	TRBD1	TGTGCCAGCACCAGAGGAGGGACAGGACGCGCTTTCTTT	CASTRGGTGRAFF
-	TRBJ2-3	TRBV4-1	TRBD1	TGCGCCAGCAGCCGACCTGAGGGACAGGATAGCACAGATACGCAGTATTTT	CASSRPEGQDSTDTQYF
-	TRBJ2-1	TRBV4-2	TRBD1	TGTGCCAGCAGCCGGGGACAGGGGGCGGACAATGAGCAGTTCTTC	CASSRGQGADNEQFF
-	TRBJ1-2	TRBV11-2	TRBD1	TGTGCCAGCAGCTTAGGAAGGGGGCTGTGGTATGGCTACACCTTC	CASSLGRGLWYGYTF
few	TRBJ2-3	TRBV7-2	TRBD2	TGTGCCAGCGGAGTAGCGGGGGGAGATACGCAGTATTTT	CASGVAGGDTQYF
-	TRBJ2-3	TRBV2	-	TGTGCCAGCAACAGGGGCACAGATACGCAGTATTTT	CASNRGTDTQYF
-	TRBJ1-2	TRBV5-1	-	TGCGCCAGCAGCCCCACAACAGAGTCCCTTGGCTACACCTTC	CASSPTTESLGYTF
-	TRBJ2-7	TRBV5-4	-	TGTGCCAGCACCTCTTTGCCGGGGGTCGAGCAGTACTTC	CASTSLPGVEQYF
-	TRBJ2-7	TRBV19	TRBD1	TGTGCCAGTAAGGCAGGGGGCGCCGAGCAGTACTTC	CASKAGGAEQYF
-	TRBJ1-6	TRBV7-2	-	TGTGCCAGCAGCTTAGCGCGAACAGATAATTCACCCCTCCACTTT	CASSLARTDNSPLHF
-	TRBJ2-2	TRBV7-3	-	TGTGCCAGCAGCCAGGGTCGGAACACCGGGGAGCTGTTTTTT	CASSQGRNTGELFF
few	TRBJ2-7	TRBV2	TRBD1	TGTGCCAGCAGTGGGACAGGGGGCATGACCTACGAGCAGTACTTC	CASSGTGGMTYEQYF
-	TRBJ2-3	TRBV7-8	TRBD2	TGTGCCAGCAGCTCAGGACTAGCGGGGGAAACAGATACGCAGTATTTT	CASSSGLAGETDTQYF
-	TRBJ2-2	TRBV19	-	TGTGCCAGTAGTATCATCGCGGGCACCGGGGAGCTGTTTTTT	CASSIIAGTGELFF
-	TRBJ1-2	TRBV6-1	-	TGTGCCAGCAGTGAACGTAACTATGGCTACACCTTC	CASSERNYGYTF
-	TRBJ2-1	TRBV4-2	-	TGTGCCAGCAGCCAACCCCTAGCGAGTGGCAATGAGCAGTTCTTC	CASSQPLASGNEQFF
-	TRBJ2-2	TRBV6-1	TRBD1	TGTGCCAGCAGTGAAGCGTTAAACAGGATCGGGACAGCCAACACCGGGGAGCTGTTTTTT	CASSEALNRIGTANTGELFF
-	TRBJ2-7	TRBV5-5	-	TGTGCCAGCAGCTTGGAGGGGTACGAGCAGTACTTC	CASSLEGYEQYF
-	TRBJ2-5	TRBV7-2	TRBD1	TGTGCCAGCAGCCCGGACAGACAGGGGCTCCGGACCCAGTACTTC	CASSPDRQGLRTQYF
-	TRBJ1-2	TRBV6-5	-	TGTGCCAGCAGTTACTCTGGCAGGTCCTACTATGGCTACACCTTC	CASSYSGRSYYGYTF
-	TRBJ1-2	TRBV6-5	-	TGTGCCAGCAGTTCGACCTCCAGGGTGCCTTATGGCTACACCTTC	CASSSTSRVPYGYTF
-	TRBJ1-2	TRBV4-2	TRBD1	TGTGCCAGCAGCCTAGCGACAGGGGACTATGGCTACACCTTC	CASSLATGDYGYTF
-	TRBJ2-7	TRBV20-1	TRBD1	TGCAGTACACAGGGGAAGGTCGAGCAGTACTTC	CSTQGKVEQYF
-	TRBJ1-3	TRBV28	TRBD1	TGTGCCAGCAGTTTTTTAAGGGGGCCCAGCTCTGGAAACACCATATATTTT	CASSFLRGPSSGNTIYF
-	TRBJ2-1	TRBV10-3	TRBD2	TGTGCCATCAGTGGGTTCGGGGGGGAGCAGTTCTTC	CAISGFGGEQFF
-	TRBJ1-1	TRBV28	TRBD1	TGTGCCAGCAGGGAGGGGGCGAACACTGAAGCTTTCTTT	CASREGANTEAFF
-	TRBJ2-7	TRBV28	-	TGTGCCAGCAGTAGTAAGGGCGGGGACCCGCGGCACTTC	CASSSKGGDPRHF
few	TRBJ2-5	TRBV7-2	-	TGTGCCAGCAGCCTCGACAGGCAAGAGACCCAGTACTTC	CASSLDRQETQYF
-	TRBJ2-5	TRBV2	-	TGTGCCTCCAGCCAAGAGACCCAGTACTTC	CASSQETQYF
-	TRBJ2-7	TRBV6-1	TRBD1	TGTGCCAGCAGTGTAGGACAGGGAAGGAACTACGAGCAGTACTTC	CASSVGQGRNYEQYF
-	TRBJ1-2	TRBV5-4	TRBD1	TGTGCCAGCAGCCTGGACAGGGACTATGGCTACCCCTTC	CASSLDRDYGYPF
-	TRBJ1-1	TRBV7-2	TRBD1	TGTGCCAGCAGCTTACAGGGGGGCACTGAAGCTTTCTTT	CASSLQGGTEAFF
-	TRBJ1-5	TRBV7-8	-	TGTGCCAGCAGCCGGGTCAGGGACAATCAGCCCCAGCATTTT	CASSRVRDNQPQHF
few	TRBJ2-7	TRBV6-1	TRBD1	TGTGCCAGCAGTGAAGGGTCGACAGGGGCTTCCTACGAGCAGTACTTC	CASSEGSTGASYEQYF
-	TRBJ2-1	TRBV5-5	TRBD1	TGTGCCAGCAGCTTGAAATGGACAGGGGCCTACAATGAGCAGTTCTTC	CASSLKWTGAYNEQFF
-	TRBJ1-6	TRBV6-6	-	TGTGCCAGCAGTGCGGGACTCCTAAATTCGGCCCTCCACTTT	CASSAGLLNSALHF
-	TRBJ2-5	TRBV28	-	TGTGCCAGCGGACAGTTCGGGGAGACCCAGTACTTC	CASGQFGETQYF
-	TRBJ1-6	TRBV6-5	-	TGTGCCAGCAGTTACGGCCCTAATTCACCCCTCCACTTT	CASSYGPNSPLHF
-	TRBJ2-5	TRBV6-5	TRBD2	TGTGCCAGCAGAAAACTAGCGGGACTTCAAGAGACCCAGTACTTC	CASRKLAGLQETQYF